This TCR beta chain is from a study of Ad26.COV2.S vaccination and SARS-CoV-2 variants. Study-level information: By the intramuscular route, Ad26.COV2.S was given once, or twice 56 days apart.

Study-wide findings and caveats: Compared with placebo recipients, vaccine recipients had higher spike-specific TCR breadth.

This clone showed up just a few times. Its cognate antigen is unknown. CDR1 is LGHNA, CDR2 YNFKEQ, per germline. Trimming removed 0 bases at V and 8 bases at J, with 25 bases between. The CDR3 is 18 amino acids. Using immunoSEQ multiplex PCR, the repertoire was profiled, and TCRdb retains in-frame clones only, with some absent. The data show around 450,000 clones, 80% to 90% seen once. Sample treatment: about 20 received Ad26.COV2.S at low or high dose, single or two shots; roughly 5 received placebo; per-sample allocation not given. Sampling took place 63 days after the first vaccine or placebo injection. At a Boston site, the person donating was an adult of 18-55 years.

The sample was peripheral blood, taken in a trial of Ad26.COV2.S vaccine versus placebo. This TCR derives from a person between 18 and 65 years old who received the Ad26.COV2.S COVID-19 vaccine or a placebo. The chain recombines TRBV4-2 with TRBJ1-2; D possibly corresponds to TRBD1 (6 bases). The CDR3 bases are TGTGCCAGCAGCCAAGATGTCTTAGTGGGGGCGCCGGAGCAAGGCTACACCTTC. This sequence encodes CASSQDVLVGAPEQGYTF.